These 9 T cell receptor beta chains originate from one sample sequenced in a study of shared clonotypes between healthy human individuals (dated by TCRdb to the early 2020s). The library came from the immunoSEQ multiplex PCR assay. Sourced from immuneACCESS, this table was stored by TCRdb with only in-frame sequences that have V and J called. A share of the clones is absent; for the studies checked, an unresolved V gene accounts for under half, and the remainder has no known explanation. The sample table records about 2.4 million clones; roughly 93% of these occur just once. The ten top clones hold approximately 0.36% of the sample. What was sequenced was naive CD4+ T cells from PBMCs. The cell subset or site tag for this specimen amounts to: CD45RA+ positively selected. The source of these receptors is a man younger than 35 in good health. Some clones in this sample may be carry-over from other donors' samples.

The chain carries TRBV25-1 and TRBJ1-1; 8 bases align to TRBD1. V lost 2 bases to trimming and J lost 8 bases; unmatched junction nucleotides: 10. Per the germline V gene, CDR1 is MGHDK and CDR2 is SYGVNS. This CDR3 has 15 residues. The CDR3 sequence: CASSETAGGGLEAFF. In DNA form, the CDR3 reads TGTGCCAGCAGTGAAACCGCAGGGGGCGGTCTAGAAGCTTTCTTT.

The gene calls are TRBV7-3 and TRBJ2-7, with 8 bases identical to TRBD2. The germline V gene has CDR1 SGHTA and CDR2 FQGTGA. Trimming cost V 5 bases and J 9 bases; bases outside gene matches: 24. CDR3 length: 18 amino acids. Here the CDR3 DNA reads TGTGCCAGCAGCCCGTACCGCCTGAGCGGGAGTAACCCAGGTGGGCAGTACTTC. It specifies CASSPYRLSGSNPGGQYF.

Concerning this clone itself: Other DNA sequences from this sample encode an identical CDR3 as well. The chain is built from TRBV4-3 and TRBJ2-5; TRBD1 might be the D (5 bases). Trimming removed 1 base at V and 2 bases at J, with 8 bases between. From germline, CDR1 is LGHNA and CDR2 YSLEER. CDR3 length: 14 residues. The CDR3 is CASSQGGGQETQYF. CDR3 coding DNA: TGCGCCAGCAGCCAAGGGGGCGGACAAGAGACCCAGTACTTC.

With respect to this clone: The same CDR3 arises from other DNA sequences in this sample as well. The V and J genes are TRBV28 and TRBJ1-1; no clear D. The V gene's germline CDR1 is MDHEN and CDR2 SYDVKM. The CDR3 runs 10 residues. V was pared by 8 bases and J by 2 bases, with 3 bases between. CDR3 sequence: CASLNTEAFF. CDR3 coding DNA: TGTGCCAGCCTTAACACTGAAGCTTTCTTT.

This chain uses TRBV7-2 with TRBJ1-3; D not resolved. The CDR3 sequence is 14 residues long. The germline CDR1 and CDR2 sequences are SGHTA and FQGNSA. V lost 8 bases and J 0 bases, leaving 11 bases between the germline ends. In nucleotides, the CDR3 is TGTGCCAGCTGGGCGGGGAGCTCTGGAAACACCATATATTTT. As protein: CASWAGSSGNTIYF.

This clone was seen only once. This chain uses TRBV28 with TRBJ1-1; 9 nucleotides match TRBD1. Germline CDR1 and CDR2: MDHEN and SYDVKM. CDR3 size: 14 residues. With 4 bases clipped from V and 5 bases from J, the junction kept 5 bases outside the gene matches. This CDR3 reads CASSSPGTGTEAFF. For the CDR3, the DNA is TGTGCCAGCAGTTCCCCGGGGACAGGGACTGAAGCTTTCTTT.

The chain uses TRBV12-5 and TRBJ1-5; D call uncertain. Trimming took 1 base from V and 5 from J, leaving 3 bases between them. The germline gives CDR1 LGHNT, CDR2 FRNRAP. The CDR3 contains 12 residues. CDR3 nucleotides: TGTGCTAGTGGTTTGGAACATCAGCCCCAGCATTTT. Protein product: CASGLEHQPQHF.

This sequence joins TRBV7-2 and TRBJ2-2; 7 bases are shared with TRBD1. CDR3 length: 15 residues. Germline CDR1 reads SGHTA; CDR2 reads FQGNSA. J was trimmed by 2 bases and V by 5 bases; bases with no gene match: 5. The CDR3 region has the DNA TGTGCCAGCAGCAGGACAGGACAAAACACCGGGGAGCTGTTTTTT. Its translation is CASSRTGQNTGELFF. The whole variable domain, filled in from reference TRBV7-2 and TRBJ2-2, reads GAGVSQSPSNKVTEKGKDVELRCDPISGHTALYWYRQSLGQGLEFLIYFQGNSAPDKSGLPSDRFSAERTGGSVSTLTIQRTQQEDSAVYLCASSRTGQNTGELFFGEGSRLTVL.

The genes are TRBV19 and TRBJ2-6; tentative D call: TRBD1 (6 bases). This CDR3 has 18 amino acids. Per the germline V gene, CDR1 is LNHDA and CDR2 is SQIVND (reference sequence). Deletions cut 1 base from V and 2 bases from J, with 15 bases between. The CDR3 spells CASSIGAGVKAGANVLTF. The CDR3 DNA sequence: TGTGCCAGTAGTATAGGGGCAGGGGTGAAAGCTGGGGCCAACGTCCTGACTTTC.